The present T cell receptor (beta chain) was sequenced within a study of T cell responses to AZD1222 COVID-19 vaccine. Overall study findings and caveats: Donors were chiefly white British, with a greater number of females, and clonal diversity was perhaps underestimated. CD4 TCRs covered the whole spike, strongest at regions 160-218 and 743-854.

Measured with immunoSEQ multiplex PCR; TCRdb has only the in-frame clones, and not every one. The repertoire has 60,000 to 80,000 clones, around three quarters of them found once; the top ten carry 47%. On this clone: The antigen remains undetermined.

V was pared by 3 bases and J by 4 bases, with 4 bases of the junction left unmatched. The CDR3 is 14 residues long. Germline V gene sequence: CDR1 LNHDA, CDR2 SQIVND (reference sequence). The V and J genes are TRBV19 and TRBJ2-3; 7 bases match TRBD1. The receptor comes from an adult who received the AZD1222 COVID-19 vaccine. The material sequenced was peripheral blood, taken 28 days after the second AZD1222 dose. The CDR3 sequence is CASSIYRGSDTQYF. The CDR3 DNA reads TGTGCCAGTAGTATCTACAGGGGATCAGATACGCAGTATTTT.